This T cell receptor beta chain was retrieved from a study of OX40 agonist ivuxolimab in advanced cancers. Study outcomes and limitations: Expanded clones were, on average, more numerous in CD8+ T cells than in CD4+.

In regard to this clone: What it recognizes is unknown.

V lost 6 bases and J lost 2, with 12 bases in between. Germline CDR1 and CDR2: ENHRY and SYGVKD. This CDR3 has 14 residues. Method: immunoSEQ multiplex PCR; TCRdb's copy keeps in-frame clones and lacks some. The table includes some 130,000 clones, under 95% detected once. The chain carries TRBV10-3 and TRBJ2-3; D ambiguous. The TCR comes from an adult with an advanced solid tumor such as melanoma, head and neck, liver or kidney cancer. The sequencing here drew on CD4+ or CD8+ T cells sorted from blood, taken in a trial of the OX40 agonist ivuxolimab. The CDR3 sequence: CAIRRDSSTDTQYF. CDR3 coding DNA: TGTGCCATCAGGCGAGACTCATCCACAGATACGCAGTATTTT.